The clone carrying this TCR beta chain was seen ten or more times. What it binds is not known. CDR1 DFQATT and CDR2 SNEGSKA come from the germline V gene (reference sequence). Trimming shortened V by 2 bases and J by 0 bases, and 6 bases separated the two germline ends. CDR3 length equals 13 residues. This sample is part of a study of T cells in Graves' hyperthyroidism and ophthalmopathy. Exclusion followed for patients with uncontrolled infection, other autoimmune disease, pregnancy or lactation. Extraction of PBMCs used 8.5 to 10 ml of fresh peripheral blood. RNA transcripts gave rise to amplified TCR beta CDR3 regions. During a first-round RT-PCR of the TCR CDR3, the HTBI primer set was used. TCRdb passed the multiplex PCR reads through MiXCR, listing each CDR3 protein once. The sample contains about 300,000 distinct CDR3 sequences, around 19% of which appear only once. Study observations and caveats: Most clonotypes expanded in thyroid above 0.001 were likewise present in blood.

The sequence was obtained from a man between 50 and 59 years old with Graves' ophthalmopathy. Sequencing used blood. The rearrangement links TRBV20-1 to TRBJ2-3; tentatively, D is TRBD1 or TRBD2 (5 bases each). CDR3: CSARWDSTDTQYF. CDR3 sequence (DNA): TGCAGTGCTAGATGGGACAGCACAGATACGCAGTATTTT.